This paragraph covers one T cell receptor (beta chain) sequence. Its antigen is not known. During the collection period, no donor immune events like infections were recorded. The sample comes from a study of identifying expanded T cells in peripheral blood. Study-wide results and limits: Approximately two-week clone count variance significantly increased as total template count grew. Differentially abundant clones: roughly 1.3 between replicates, 16.4 at around 14 days, roughly 18 at four.

Measured with immunoSEQ multiplex PCR; TCRdb has only the in-frame clones, and not every one. The repertoire consists of tens of thousands of clones, with about 91% occurring once and the leading ten covering roughly 2.8%. The length of the CDR3 is 15 residues. V was shortened by 5 bases and J by 0 bases, with 8 bases between the two germline ends. Germline V gene data show CDR1 as MNHNS and CDR2 as SASEGT. Sequencing was carried out using blood. The V and J genes are TRBV6-1 and TRBJ2-6; D gene unclear. This clonotype was sampled from a person aged 18 to 70 in good health. CDR3 coding DNA: TGTGCCAGCAGTTTAGGGTTCTCTGGGGCCAACGTCCTGACTTTC. Its translation: CASSLGFSGANVLTF.